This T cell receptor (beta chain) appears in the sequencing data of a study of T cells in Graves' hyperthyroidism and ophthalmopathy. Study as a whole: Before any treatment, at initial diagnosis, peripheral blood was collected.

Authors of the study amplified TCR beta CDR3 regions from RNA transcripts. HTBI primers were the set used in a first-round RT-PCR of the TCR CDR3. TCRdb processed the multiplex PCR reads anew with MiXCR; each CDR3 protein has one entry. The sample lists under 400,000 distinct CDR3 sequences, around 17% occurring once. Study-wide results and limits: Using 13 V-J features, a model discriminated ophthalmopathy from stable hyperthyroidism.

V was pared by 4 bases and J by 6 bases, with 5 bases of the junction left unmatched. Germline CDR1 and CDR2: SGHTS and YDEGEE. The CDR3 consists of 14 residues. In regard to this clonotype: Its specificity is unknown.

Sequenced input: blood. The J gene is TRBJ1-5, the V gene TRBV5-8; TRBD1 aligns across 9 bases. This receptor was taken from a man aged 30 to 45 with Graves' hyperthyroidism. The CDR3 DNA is TGTGCCAGCAGCGTAGACAGGGGGTCTCAGCCCCAGCATTTT. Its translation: CASSVDRGSQPQHF.